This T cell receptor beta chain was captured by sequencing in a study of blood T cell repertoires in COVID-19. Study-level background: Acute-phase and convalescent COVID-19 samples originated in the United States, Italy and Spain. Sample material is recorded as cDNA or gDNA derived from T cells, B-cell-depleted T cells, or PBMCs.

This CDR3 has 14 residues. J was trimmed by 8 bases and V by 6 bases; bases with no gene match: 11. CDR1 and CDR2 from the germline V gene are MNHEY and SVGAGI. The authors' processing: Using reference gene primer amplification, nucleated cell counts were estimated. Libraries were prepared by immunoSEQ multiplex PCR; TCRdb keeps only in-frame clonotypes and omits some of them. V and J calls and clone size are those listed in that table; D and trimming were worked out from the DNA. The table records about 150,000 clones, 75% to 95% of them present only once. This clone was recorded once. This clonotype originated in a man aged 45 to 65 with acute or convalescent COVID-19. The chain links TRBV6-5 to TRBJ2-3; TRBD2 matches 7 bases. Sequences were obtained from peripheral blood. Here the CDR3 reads CASSSLATQGTQYF. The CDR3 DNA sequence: TGTGCCAGCAGCTCACTAGCGACGCAGGGTACGCAGTATTTT.